A selection of T cell receptor beta chains follows, all from one sample in a study of blood T cell repertoires in COVID-19. The data were produced by immunoSEQ multiplex PCR, yet TCRdb's version contains in-frame clones alone and is incomplete. The repertoire consists of under 50,000 clones, with roughly 90% occurring once and the leading ten covering around 17%. Input material: peripheral blood. The receptors derive from a man between 65 and 85 years old with active COVID-19. Both conserved end residues are part of each CDR3. A D gene is named only where the DNA matches it firmly. Rows give clone size only sometimes, using once, few, many, or a class for an expanded clone.

v_gene: TRBV4-2
j_gene: TRBJ1-4
len: 18
d_gene: -
abundance: once
CDR3nt: TGTGCCAGCAGCCAAGATTTGAAGGGGCTTAGGTCTAATGAAAAACTGTTTTTT
CDR3aa: CASSQDLKGLRSNEKLFF

v_gene: TRBV6-2/TRBV6-3
j_gene: TRBJ1-6
len: 16
d_gene: TRBD1
abundance: -
CDR3nt: TGTGCCAGCAGTTACTCGACAGGGACAGGGAATTCACCCCTCCACTTT
CDR3aa: CASSYSTGTGNSPLHF

v_gene: TRBV18
j_gene: TRBJ2-5
len: 14
d_gene: -
abundance: -
CDR3nt: TGTGCCAGCTCACCAGCAGGCGCCCAAGAGACCCAGTACTTC
CDR3aa: CASSPAGAQETQYF

v_gene: TRBV7-9
j_gene: TRBJ2-7
len: 14
d_gene: TRBD1
abundance: -
CDR3nt: TGTGCCAGCAGCCTGGGACAGGGGGTGGTCGAGCAGTACTTC
CDR3aa: CASSLGQGVVEQYF

v_gene: TRBV18
j_gene: TRBJ1-1
len: 14
d_gene: TRBD1
abundance: -
CDR3nt: TGTGCCAGCTCAGCGGACAGGAAGAACACTGAAGCTTTCTTT
CDR3aa: CASSADRKNTEAFF

v_gene: TRBV7-9
j_gene: TRBJ1-2
len: 13
d_gene: TRBD1
abundance: once
CDR3nt: TGTGCCAGCAGCCTCCTTGACAGGGATGGCTACACCTTC
CDR3aa: CASSLLDRDGYTF

v_gene: TRBV7-6
j_gene: TRBJ2-7
len: 15
d_gene: TRBD1
abundance: -
CDR3nt: TGTGCCAGCAGCTTCCGACAGGGAAGTGTCTACGAGCAGTACTTC
CDR3aa: CASSFRQGSVYEQYF

v_gene: TRBV11-3
j_gene: TRBJ2-3
len: 13
d_gene: -
abundance: -
CDR3nt: TGTGCCAGCAGCCAGCCCGGGTGGGATACGCAGTATTTT
CDR3aa: CASSQPGWDTQYF

v_gene: TRBV15
j_gene: TRBJ2-3
len: 17
d_gene: TRBD2
abundance: -
CDR3nt: TGTGCCACCAGCAGTCCCCTTTCCGGGAGGGCCATAGATACGCAGTATTTT
CDR3aa: CATSSPLSGRAIDTQYF

v_gene: TRBV7-2
j_gene: TRBJ2-3
len: 17
d_gene: TRBD2
abundance: -
CDR3nt: TGTGCCAGCAGCTTATCTGCTAGCGGGAGGGACACAGATACGCAGTATTTT
CDR3aa: CASSLSASGRDTDTQYF

v_gene: TRBV4-1
j_gene: TRBJ2-1
len: 13
d_gene: -
abundance: -
CDR3nt: TGCGCCAGCAGCCAAGGAGTCCACAATGAGCAGTTCTTC
CDR3aa: CASSQGVHNEQFF

v_gene: TRBV6-2/TRBV6-3
j_gene: TRBJ1-4
len: 15
d_gene: TRBD1
abundance: -
CDR3nt: TGTGCCAGCAGTTACCTCCGGGACAGAAATGAAAAACTGTTTTTT
CDR3aa: CASSYLRDRNEKLFF

v_gene: TRBV9
j_gene: TRBJ2-1
len: 14
d_gene: TRBD2
abundance: -
CDR3nt: TGTGCCAGCAACCGGGGGGACTCCTACAATGAGCAGTTCTTC
CDR3aa: CASNRGDSYNEQFF

v_gene: TRBV7-6
j_gene: TRBJ2-7
len: 15
d_gene: TRBD2
abundance: -
CDR3nt: TGTGCCAGCAGCTCGGGAGGGCCAGGGACCTACGAGCAGTACTTC
CDR3aa: CASSSGGPGTYEQYF

v_gene: TRBV5-6
j_gene: TRBJ2-3
len: 14
d_gene: -
abundance: -
CDR3nt: TGTGCCAGCAGCAGGGACACCTTTGTAGATACGCAGTATTTT
CDR3aa: CASSRDTFVDTQYF

v_gene: TRBV9
j_gene: TRBJ2-3
len: 12
d_gene: -
abundance: -
CDR3nt: TGTGCCAGCAGCGTAGCGGAGGATACGCAGTATTTT
CDR3aa: CASSVAEDTQYF

v_gene: TRBV28
j_gene: TRBJ1-2
len: 15
d_gene: -
abundance: -
CDR3nt: TGTGCCAGCAGTTCCCCCTCCAGGGCTAACTATGGCTACACCTTC
CDR3aa: CASSSPSRANYGYTF

v_gene: TRBV6-2/TRBV6-3
j_gene: TRBJ1-5
len: 17
d_gene: TRBD1
abundance: -
CDR3nt: TGTGCCAGCAGCCCTAACACAGGGGCATTCGGCAATCAGCCCCAGCATTTT
CDR3aa: CASSPNTGAFGNQPQHF

v_gene: TRBV2
j_gene: TRBJ2-3
len: 13
d_gene: TRBD2
abundance: -
CDR3nt: TGTGCCAGCAGTGAATGGCCCGGGACTAAGCAGTATTTT
CDR3aa: CASSEWPGTKQYF

v_gene: TRBV5-1
j_gene: TRBJ2-1
len: 15
d_gene: TRBD2
abundance: -
CDR3nt: TGCGCCAGCAGCCTGACTAGCGGGTCCTACAATGAGCAGTTCTTC
CDR3aa: CASSLTSGSYNEQFF

v_gene: TRBV19
j_gene: TRBJ1-2
len: 14
d_gene: -
abundance: once
CDR3nt: TGTGCCAGTAGTATGACAAACGCTAACTATGGCTACACCTTC
CDR3aa: CASSMTNANYGYTF

v_gene: TRBV15
j_gene: TRBJ1-6
len: 16
d_gene: -
abundance: once
CDR3nt: TGTGCCACCAGCCCGCGGCGGAGCTCCTATAATTCACCCCTCCACTTT
CDR3aa: CATSPRRSSYNSPLHF

v_gene: TRBV13
j_gene: TRBJ2-2
len: 17
d_gene: -
abundance: once
CDR3nt: TGTGCCAGCAGCCCCCCCGATGGGCCGATGGGCACCGGGGAGCTGTTTTTT
CDR3aa: CASSPPDGPMGTGELFF

v_gene: TRBV24-1
j_gene: TRBJ2-1
len: 14
d_gene: TRBD1
abundance: -
CDR3nt: TGTGCCACCAGTGATTGGACAGGGGGGGATGAGCAGTTCTTC
CDR3aa: CATSDWTGGDEQFF

v_gene: TRBV27
j_gene: TRBJ1-5
len: 22
d_gene: TRBD1
abundance: -
CDR3nt: TGTGCCAGCAGTTCGTATGGGGAATTACAGGGGGCAGGGAGAGGCGTCTCTCAGCCCCAGCATTTT
CDR3aa: CASSSYGELQGAGRGVSQPQHF

v_gene: TRBV4-2
j_gene: TRBJ2-1
len: 14
d_gene: -
abundance: -
CDR3nt: TGTGCCAGCAGCCAGCCCGGAGATTACAATGAGCAGTTCTTC
CDR3aa: CASSQPGDYNEQFF

v_gene: TRBV9
j_gene: TRBJ2-7
len: 16
d_gene: TRBD2
abundance: -
CDR3nt: TGTGCCAGCAGCGTAGATGCTAGCGGGAGGTTTAGCGAGCAGTACTTC
CDR3aa: CASSVDASGRFSEQYF

v_gene: TRBV5-1
j_gene: TRBJ1-2
len: 14
d_gene: -
abundance: -
CDR3nt: TGCGCCAGCAGCTTAGGAGGGTCAGGCTATGGCTACACCTTC
CDR3aa: CASSLGGSGYGYTF

v_gene: TRBV9
j_gene: TRBJ1-3
len: 14
d_gene: TRBD1
abundance: -
CDR3nt: TGTGCCAGCAGCGTAGGGGCAGGGGGGAACACCATATATTTT
CDR3aa: CASSVGAGGNTIYF

v_gene: TRBV5-5
j_gene: TRBJ1-6
len: 12
d_gene: -
abundance: -
CDR3nt: TGTGCCAGCAGCTTGGACATATCACCCCTCCACTTT
CDR3aa: CASSLDISPLHF

v_gene: TRBV19
j_gene: TRBJ2-2
len: 22
d_gene: TRBD2
abundance: -
CDR3nt: TGTGCCAGTAGTCCCACACTCCGGGACCGCAGGACTAGCGGGAAACCAGGTGGGGAGCTGTTTTTT
CDR3aa: CASSPTLRDRRTSGKPGGELFF

v_gene: TRBV7-9
j_gene: TRBJ1-1
len: 15
d_gene: -
abundance: -
CDR3nt: TGTGCCAGCAGCTTAGGGGGGGGGCGGCCCACTGAAGCTTTCTTT
CDR3aa: CASSLGGGRPTEAFF

v_gene: TRBV7-3
j_gene: TRBJ2-3
len: 16
d_gene: -
abundance: -
CDR3nt: TGTGCCAGCAGCTTAATTGCAGGGGTGGGCACAGATACGCAGTATTTT
CDR3aa: CASSLIAGVGTDTQYF

v_gene: TRBV19
j_gene: TRBJ1-4
len: 17
d_gene: TRBD1
abundance: -
CDR3nt: TGTGCCAGTAGTATCGAAGGCCAGGGGGCTTCTAATGAAAAACTGTTTTTT
CDR3aa: CASSIEGQGASNEKLFF

v_gene: TRBV5-4
j_gene: TRBJ1-1
len: 13
d_gene: -
abundance: -
CDR3nt: TGTGCCAGCAGCTTTTACAGAGACACTGAAGCTTTCTTT
CDR3aa: CASSFYRDTEAFF

v_gene: TRBV2
j_gene: TRBJ1-5
len: 15
d_gene: TRBD1
abundance: once
CDR3nt: TGTGCCAGCAGCGTCCCGGGACAGGAAAATCAGCCCCAGCATTTT
CDR3aa: CASSVPGQENQPQHF

v_gene: TRBV18
j_gene: TRBJ1-4
len: 13
d_gene: -
abundance: -
CDR3nt: TGTGCCAGCTCACAAGGGGGTAATGAAAAACTGTTTTTT
CDR3aa: CASSQGGNEKLFF

v_gene: TRBV7-2
j_gene: TRBJ2-5
len: 15
d_gene: TRBD1
abundance: -
CDR3nt: TGTGCCAGCAGCTTAAGTGCAGGGGGCTTGGAGACCCAGTACTTC
CDR3aa: CASSLSAGGLETQYF

v_gene: TRBV24-1
j_gene: TRBJ1-4
len: 14
d_gene: -
abundance: -
CDR3nt: TGTGCCACCAGTGCCGCTAGGGGGAGTGAAAAACTGTTTTTT
CDR3aa: CATSAARGSEKLFF

v_gene: TRBV24-1
j_gene: TRBJ2-1
len: 14
d_gene: TRBD1
abundance: -
CDR3nt: TGTGCCACCAGTGACTGGGACAGGGGCAATGAGCAGTTCTTC
CDR3aa: CATSDWDRGNEQFF

v_gene: TRBV3-1/TRBV3-2
j_gene: TRBJ2-5
len: 15
d_gene: TRBD2
abundance: -
CDR3nt: TGTGCCAGCAGCCAAGGACTAGCTCAGTTAGAGACCCAGTACTTC
CDR3aa: CASSQGLAQLETQYF

v_gene: TRBV28
j_gene: TRBJ2-1
len: 18
d_gene: TRBD2
abundance: -
CDR3nt: TGTGCCAGCAGTGGTACCGGGACTAGCGGTGTCCGGGACAATGAGCAGTTCTTC
CDR3aa: CASSGTGTSGVRDNEQFF

v_gene: TRBV4-1
j_gene: TRBJ1-2
len: 15
d_gene: -
abundance: -
CDR3nt: TGCGCCAGCAGCCGAGCGGCAGGAGAAAACTATGGCTACACCTTC
CDR3aa: CASSRAAGENYGYTF